The 28 T cell receptor beta chains below were found in one sample sequenced in a study of cytomegalovirus exposure and HLA in healthy donors. Sequenced by immunoSEQ multiplex PCR; TCRdb stores in-frame clones only, minus some. The sample has 200,000 to 250,000 clones, over 80% seen once. What was sequenced was PBMCs. These TCRs come from a woman younger than 45 in good health and CMV-seropositive.

V gene TRBV11-2 combines with J gene TRBJ2-5, with 12 bases aligning to TRBD2. The CDR3 runs 15 residues. CDR1 is SGHAT and CDR2 is FQNNGV in the germline V gene. J was trimmed by 3 bases and V by 5 bases; bases with no gene match: 4. Here the CDR3 reads CASSLRTSGEETQYF. In DNA form, the CDR3 reads TGTGCCAGCAGCCTCCGGACTAGCGGGGAAGAGACCCAGTACTTC.

The V call is TRBV15, the J call TRBJ1-4; TRBD1 might be the D (5 bases). Trimming took 6 bases from V and 3 from J, leaving 14 bases between them. The germline CDR1 and CDR2 sequences are LNHNV and YYDKDF (reference sequence). The CDR3 runs to 15 residues. The CDR3 loop reads CATRKTRGPNEKLFF. In nucleotides, the CDR3 is TGTGCCACCAGAAAAACCCGGGGACCTAATGAAAAACTGTTTTTT.

The chain joins TRBV6-1 to TRBJ1-2, with D unclear. Per the germline V gene, CDR1 is MNHNS and CDR2 is SASEGT. Deletions cut 2 bases from V and 4 bases from J, with 11 bases between. The CDR3 contains 14 residues. The CDR3 here is CASSERKDVYGYTF. DNA of the CDR3: TGTGCCAGCAGTGAAAGAAAAGACGTCTATGGCTACACCTTC.

The V gene is TRBV7-9, the J gene TRBJ1-1, with D perhaps matching TRBD1 (5 bases). This CDR3 has 11 residues. Germline CDR1 is SEHNR and CDR2 is FQNEAQ (reference sequence). The germline V and J ends were trimmed by 3 bases and 12 bases, with 11 bases remaining between them. The CDR3 DNA reads as TGTGCCAGCAGCTTTGGCGGGGCTACTTTCTTT. This translates into CASSFGGATFF. Using reference TRBV7-9 and TRBJ1-1 for the parts outside the CDR3, the full variable domain is DTGVSQNPRHKITKRGQNVTFRCDPISEHNRLYWYRQTLGQGPEFLTYFQNEAQLEKSRLLSDRFSAERPKGSFSTLEIQRTEQGDSAMYLCASSFGGATFFGQGTRLTVV.

J is TRBJ1-2 and V is TRBV5-6; the match to TRBD1 covers 8 bases. The V and J ends lost 3 bases and 4 bases, in that order; junction bases with no gene match: 5. This CDR3 spans 14 amino acids. Germline CDR1 SGHDT, CDR2 YYEEEE. The CDR3 sequence is CASSSLTGVYGYTF. CDR3 DNA: TGTGCCAGCAGCTCCCTGACAGGGGTCTATGGCTACACCTTC.

The chain uses TRBV2 and TRBJ2-1; TRBD2 matches at 8 bases. V dropped 7 bases and J dropped 4; count of bases not matched to a gene: 9. The CDR3 consists of 15 residues. Germline-derived CDR1 and CDR2 are SNHLY and FYNNEI. CDR3 sequence (DNA): TGTGCCAGCAAGTCGGATAGCGGGACATACAATGAGCAGTTCTTC. Protein: CASKSDSGTYNEQFF.

A word on this clone: A read error may produce the germline difference seen at one junction end. The genes are TRBV7-9 and TRBJ2-7, with 7 positions matching TRBD1. This CDR3 is built from 14 residues. Germline values: CDR1 SEHNR, CDR2 FQNEAQ (reference sequence). CDR3 coding DNA: TGTGCCAGCAGCTTAGACAGGGGAATACCCCGCTTGCGGTTC. Its protein is CASSLDRGIPRLRF.

The chain employs TRBV5-4 and TRBJ2-3; D gene unclear. The CDR3 is 13 residues long. V lost 0 bases and J lost 0, with 2 bases in between. The V gene's germline CDR1 is SGHNT and CDR2 YYREEE (reference sequence). CDR3 in amino acids: CASSLVSTDTQYF. The CDR3 nucleotides are TGTGCCAGCAGCTTGGTAAGCACAGATACGCAGTATTTT.

This chain links TRBV4-1 with TRBJ2-7, with 7 positions matching TRBD2. J lost 0 bases, V lost 5 bases, and 10 bases had no gene match. The CDR3 is 16 amino acids. Germline CDR1 is MGHRA and CDR2 is YSYEKL. CDR3 nucleotide sequence: TGCGCCAGCAGCGCTAGCGGTAGCGGTAACTCCTACGAGCAGTACTTC. This encodes CASSASGSGNSYEQYF.

The chain has TRBV28 and TRBJ2-7; D ambiguous. The CDR3 covers 12 residues. In germline, CDR1 is MDHEN, CDR2 SYDVKM. Trimming cost V 6 bases and J 3 bases, with 9 bases left between them. CDR3 DNA: TGTGCCAGCAGATTGGACGGCTACGAGCAGTACTTC. Its translation is CASRLDGYEQYF.

The chain recombines TRBV27 with TRBJ2-7; the match to TRBD1 covers 9 bases. J was trimmed by 8 bases and V by 6 bases; bases with no gene match: 11. The CDR3 totals 14 residues. Germline V lookup: CDR1 MNHEY, CDR2 SMNVEV (reference sequence). CDR3 protein: CASSTGTGNRKQYF. As DNA, the CDR3 is TGTGCCAGCAGCACCGGGACAGGGAATCGGAAGCAGTACTTC.

A single count supports this clone. V gene TRBV10-3 combines with J gene TRBJ2-1; 9 bases are shared with TRBD2. After removal of 0 bases from V and 4 bases from J, the junction contained 7 bases not matched to a gene. Germline V lookup: CDR1 ENHRY, CDR2 SYGVKD. CDR3 length: 17 amino acids. The CDR3 reads CAISESRGLAGYNEQFF. CDR3 nucleotides: TGTGCCATCAGTGAGTCGAGGGGGCTAGCGGGATACAATGAGCAGTTCTTC.

On this clone itself: Mismatch with germline at one junction end may stem from a read error. Here the CDR3 DNA reads TGTGCCAGCAGCCTAGCCTACGACTCTAATGAAAAACTGTTTTTT. Translation: CASSLAYDSNEKLFF. The chain has TRBV7-9 and TRBJ1-4, with unresolved D. Germline assignment: CDR1 SEHNR and CDR2 FQNEAQ (reference sequence). This CDR3 comprises 15 residues.

This chain links TRBV6-5 with TRBJ2-7; D uncertain. The CDR3 sequence is 13 residues long. V was shortened by 3 bases and J by 5 bases, with 11 bases between the two germline ends. Germline V gene data show CDR1 as MNHEY and CDR2 as SVGAGI. This CDR3 reads CASSYGGPDEQYF. CDR3 DNA sequence: TGTGCCAGCAGTTATGGCGGCCCCGACGAGCAGTACTTC.

The rearrangement joins TRBV2 to TRBJ1-5; D is uncertain. V was cut by 4 bases and J by 0 bases, with 10 bases left in between. Germline V CDR1 and CDR2: SNHLY, FYNNEI. This CDR3 comprises 15 residues. This CDR3 is CASSGGGDSNQPQHF. CDR3 nucleotides: TGTGCCAGCAGTGGTGGTGGGGATAGCAATCAGCCCCAGCATTTT.

The chain employs TRBV7-8 and TRBJ1-2; 7 bases line up with TRBD1. The V segment lost 6 bases and the J segment 5 bases; nucleotides outside the gene matches: 12. The CDR3 extends over 15 amino acids. Germline CDR1 SGHVS, CDR2 FQNEAQ. CDR3 in DNA: TGTGCCAGCAGTTCCCGGACAGGAGGGCTATATGGCTACACCTTC. This encodes CASSSRTGGLYGYTF.

The chain has TRBV2 and TRBJ1-2; possible D gene TRBD1, 6 bases. V shed 8 bases and J shed 6 bases, with 19 bases lying between them. The CDR3 covers 14 residues. Per the germline V gene, CDR1 is SNHLY and CDR2 is FYNNEI. The CDR3 is CASSRYTGYDGYTF. The CDR3 nucleotides read TGTGCCAGCTCGCGTTATACAGGGTACGATGGCTACACCTTC.

The rearrangement uses TRBV29-1 and TRBJ2-7, with a weak D call TRBD2 (6 bases). Per the germline V gene, CDR1 is SQVTM and CDR2 is ANQGSEA. The V gene lost 3 bases and the J gene lost 2 bases, with 11 bases spanning the gap. The CDR3 is made up of 13 amino acids. The CDR3 coding sequence is TGCAGCGTTGAGTCGGGGGACGCCTACGAGCAGTACTTC. Translating it yields CSVESGDAYEQYF.

The chain employs TRBV29-1 and TRBJ2-5; no definite D call. V was clipped by 3 bases and J by 5 bases, with 10 bases between them. CDR1 is SQVTM and CDR2 is ANQGSEA in the germline V gene. There are 12 residues in the CDR3. The DNA of the CDR3 is TGCAGCGTTGAGTCAGATACGGAGACCCAGTACTTC. It translates to CSVESDTETQYF.

With respect to this clone: Other DNA variants within this sample encode the same CDR3. This rearrangement joins TRBV18 to TRBJ1-1, with D perhaps matching TRBD1 (6 bases). Trimming left V 0 bases short and J 1 base short, with 9 bases between. Germline CDR1 reads KGHSH; CDR2 reads LQKENI. This CDR3 has 15 residues. CDR3 bases: TGTGCCAGCTCACCACCGGGGGGCCAGAACACTGAAGCTTTCTTT. It specifies CASSPPGGQNTEAFF. Together with reference TRBV18 and TRBJ1-1, the CDR3 gives the full variable domain: NAGVMQNPRHLVRRRGQEARLRCSPMKGHSHVYWYRQLPEEGLKFMVYLQKENIIDESGMPKERFSAEFPKEGPSILRIQQVVRGDSAAYFCASSPPGGQNTEAFFGQGTRLTVV.

V is TRBV29-1 and J is TRBJ2-3, with unresolved D. Germline V CDR1 and CDR2: SQVTM, ANQGSEA. This CDR3 spans 12 amino acids. V lost 1 base, J lost 5 bases, and 7 bases lay in between. Here the CDR3 reads CSVEALRDTQYF. The CDR3 region has the DNA TGCAGCGTTGAAGCTCTCCGAGATACGCAGTATTTT.

This rearrangement joins TRBV6-5 to TRBJ2-1, with 9 bases lining up with TRBD2. V shed 6 bases, J shed 8 bases, and the junction held 8 bases outside the gene matches. CDR3 length: 14 amino acids. CDR1 is MNHEY and CDR2 is SVGAGI in the germline V gene. CDR3 sequence: CASRGGRGRDEQFF. The CDR3 DNA reads as TGTGCCAGCAGGGGCGGGAGGGGCAGAGATGAGCAGTTCTTC.

The chain joins TRBV30 to TRBJ2-3; 10 bases are a match to TRBD2. The CDR3 is made up of 17 amino acids. CDR1 is GTSNPN and CDR2 is SVGIG in the germline V gene (reference sequence). V gave up 4 bases and J gave up 4 bases; unmatched junction bases: 14. CDR3 in amino acids: CAWNPPSGRVGSDTQYF. In DNA form, the CDR3 reads TGTGCCTGGAATCCCCCTAGCGGGAGAGTTGGGTCAGATACGCAGTATTTT.

The chain joins TRBV11-2 to TRBJ2-2, with TRBD1 matching over 9 bases. Germline values: CDR1 SGHAT, CDR2 FQNNGV. CDR3 length equals 14 residues. V dropped 8 bases and J dropped 6; count of bases not matched to a gene: 7. The CDR3 nucleotides are TGTGCCAGCGAGGGGACAGGGTACTCCGGGGAGCTGTTTTTT. Translating it yields CASEGTGYSGELFF.

This clone was found a few times. The chain employs TRBV11-2 and TRBJ1-1; D not certain. Germline CDR1 and CDR2: SGHAT and FQNNGV. This CDR3 has 15 residues. The V and J ends lost 3 bases and 4 bases respectively, with 15 bases between them. The CDR3 is CASSFLELGSTEAFF. The CDR3 bases are TGTGCCAGCAGCTTCCTCGAGTTGGGGAGCACTGAAGCTTTCTTT.

The chain carries TRBV4-1 and TRBJ2-3; unclear D gene. The CDR3 extends over 18 amino acids. V lost 1 base to trimming and J lost 0 bases, with 17 bases between them. Germline V gene data show CDR1 as MGHRA and CDR2 as YSYEKL. CDR3 DNA: TGCGCCAGCAGCCAAGGGAGCAGCTCTAGACCTAGCACAGATACGCAGTATTTT. Translated: CASSQGSSSRPSTDTQYF.

The chain employs TRBV6-5 and TRBJ1-2; maybe TRBD1 (5 bases). The CDR3 is 14 amino acids. Trimming took 4 bases from V and 7 from J, leaving 16 bases between them. The germline V gene has CDR1 MNHEY and CDR2 SVGAGI. CDR3: CASSSYDRRGGYTF. CDR3 nucleotides: TGTGCCAGCAGTTCCTATGACAGAAGGGGTGGCTACACCTTC.

The rearrangement joins TRBV7-3 to TRBJ2-3; D gene uncertain. This CDR3 is 12 amino acids long. V lost 4 bases to trimming and J lost 5 bases, with 7 bases between them. Germline CDR1 SGHTA, CDR2 FQGTGA. The DNA for the CDR3 is TGTGCCAGCAGCTCGGTCGGAGATACGCAGTATTTT. Protein sequence: CASSSVGDTQYF.